The rows below give T cell receptor beta chains drawn from one sample of a study of Ad26.COV2.S vaccination and SARS-CoV-2 variants. Sequencing was performed with immunoSEQ multiplex PCR; in TCRdb, only in-frame clones are kept and a portion is missing. The profile shows around 320,000 clones, roughly 84% of them singletons. The source was peripheral blood, collected in a trial of Ad26.COV2.S vaccine versus placebo. The receptor set was obtained from a person between 18 and 60 years old who received the Ad26.COV2.S COVID-19 vaccine or a placebo. The CDR3 runs from the conserved cysteine through the conserved F or W. D genes are given only for firm matches. The listing skips clone size in some rows; elsewhere it reads once, few, many or a size class.

clone_size,v_call,j_call,d_call,cdr3_aa,cdr3_nt
NA,TRBV6-6,TRBJ2-3,NA,CASSYGVRSDTQYF,TGTGCCAGCAGTTACGGCGTGCGTTCCGATACGCAGTATTTT
NA,TRBV6-2/TRBV6-3,TRBJ1-2,NA,CASSYRGDDYGYTF,TGTGCCAGCAGTTACAGGGGGGACGACTATGGCTACACCTTC
NA,TRBV27,TRBJ2-7,NA,CASSPKPGHSYEQYF,TGTGCCAGCAGCCCGAAACCGGGCCACTCCTACGAGCAGTACTTC
NA,TRBV29-1,TRBJ2-3,NA,CSAGTQYF,TGCAGCGCCGGTACGCAGTATTTT
NA,TRBV7-9,TRBJ2-5,NA,CASRIGELAQYF,TGTGCCAGCCGTATAGGGGAATTGGCCCAGTACTTC
NA,TRBV18,TRBJ2-5,TRBD2,CASSLRAGGTKETQYF,TGTGCCAGCTCACTTCGAGCGGGGGGGACGAAAGAGACCCAGTACTTC
NA,TRBV6-5,TRBJ1-3,TRBD1,CATRQGSGNTIYF,TGTGCCACGAGACAGGGCTCTGGAAACACCATATATTTT
NA,TRBV2,TRBJ2-7,NA,CASQVEVKPSHEQYF,TGTGCCAGCCAGGTCGAGGTCAAGCCCTCCCACGAGCAGTACTTC
NA,TRBV5-1,TRBJ2-5,NA,CASSLVAVQETQYF,TGCGCCAGCAGCTTGGTGGCGGTCCAAGAGACCCAGTACTTC
NA,TRBV14,TRBJ1-1,TRBD1,CASSKRTGSVNTEAFF,TGTGCCAGCAGTAAGAGGACAGGGTCAGTGAACACTGAAGCTTTCTTT
NA,TRBV30,TRBJ1-2,NA,CAWSEGGYRKDTF,TGTGCCTGGAGTGAGGGAGGTTACCGAAAGGACACCTTC
NA,TRBV5-1,TRBJ2-5,TRBD1,CASGQGRETQYF,TGCGCCAGCGGACAGGGGCGAGAGACCCAGTACTTC
NA,TRBV29-1,TRBJ1-2,TRBD1,CSVGQGGNYGYTF,TGCAGCGTTGGACAGGGAGGCAACTATGGCTACACCTTC
NA,TRBV6-5,TRBJ2-7,NA,CASSYSSDRGYEQYF,TGTGCCAGCAGTTACTCGAGTGATAGGGGCTACGAGCAGTACTTC
once,TRBV6-1,TRBJ2-2,NA,CASSDLLITNTGELFF,TGTGCCAGCAGTGATCTTTTGATCACGAACACCGGGGAGCTGTTTTTT
NA,TRBV2,TRBJ1-2,NA,CASSGSQGQGYTF,TGTGCCAGCAGTGGGAGCCAGGGCCAGGGCTACACCTTC
NA,TRBV6-5,TRBJ1-1,NA,CATHETLRTEAFF,TGTGCCACCCATGAGACATTACGGACTGAAGCTTTCTTT
NA,TRBV25-1,TRBJ1-2,NA,CASSDTTGPYGYTF,TGTGCCAGCAGTGATACTACAGGTCCCTATGGCTACACCTTC
once,TRBV6-5,TRBJ1-2,NA,CATTTPKGLIYGYTF,TGTGCCACCACAACACCTAAAGGGCTAATCTATGGCTACACCTTC
NA,TRBV7-2,TRBJ2-3,TRBD2,CASSLDSGGGDTQYF,TGTGCCAGCAGCTTAGACAGCGGGGGGGGAGATACGCAGTATTTT
NA,TRBV7-2,TRBJ2-7,NA,CASSSQGYGLSYEQYF,TGTGCCAGCAGCTCACAGGGCTACGGCCTCTCCTACGAGCAGTACTTC
NA,TRBV3-1/TRBV3-2,TRBJ1-3,NA,CASSQVEYGIPGNTIYF,TGTGCCAGCAGCCAAGTTGAATACGGTATTCCTGGAAACACCATATATTTT
NA,TRBV2,TRBJ1-1,NA,CASGKGTGGGAFF,TGTGCCAGCGGGAAGGGCACCGGTGGTGGGGCTTTCTTT
NA,TRBV19,TRBJ2-7,NA,CASSIGVLNHEQYF,TGTGCCAGTAGTATAGGAGTCCTGAACCACGAGCAGTACTTC
NA,TRBV4-3,TRBJ2-3,NA,CASSLSPLTDTQYF,TGCGCCAGCAGCCTCAGCCCCCTCACAGATACGCAGTATTTT
NA,TRBV5-4,TRBJ2-7,TRBD1,CASSLPGQGMFEQYF,TGTGCCAGCAGCTTACCGGGACAGGGGATGTTCGAGCAGTACTTC
NA,TRBV7-9,TRBJ1-1,NA,CASSERGFTEAFF,TGTGCCAGCAGCGAGAGGGGGTTCACTGAAGCTTTCTTT
NA,TRBV3-1/TRBV3-2,TRBJ1-6,NA,CAGKGNSPLHF,TGTGCCGGAAAAGGGAATTCACCCCTCCACTTT
many,TRBV5-1,TRBJ2-7,NA,CASSLAVGPGYEQYF,TGCGCCAGCAGCTTGGCGGTGGGTCCCGGATACGAGCAGTACTTC
NA,TRBV18,TRBJ1-4,NA,CATSGTRDEKLFF,TGTGCCACCTCAGGGACACGGGATGAAAAACTGTTTTTT
NA,TRBV7-3,TRBJ2-2,TRBD1,CASSHSRDRAYTGELFF,TGTGCCAGCAGCCATTCCCGGGACAGGGCGTACACCGGGGAGCTGTTTTTT
NA,TRBV9,TRBJ2-1,TRBD2,CASSVEASGGSNEQFF,TGTGCCAGCAGCGTAGAGGCTAGCGGGGGTTCGAATGAGCAGTTCTTC
NA,TRBV30,TRBJ2-7,TRBD2,CAWKLPASGRSSYEQYF,TGTGCCTGGAAACTCCCCGCTAGCGGCAGATCCTCCTACGAGCAGTACTTC
NA,TRBV6-5,TRBJ1-2,TRBD1,CASSYSGQGVGYGYTF,TGTGCCAGCAGTTACTCGGGACAGGGGGTTGGCTATGGCTACACCTTC
NA,TRBV21-1,TRBJ2-7,NA,CASSKVRGGQHYEQYF,TGTGCCAGCAGCAAAGTAAGGGGAGGACAGCACTACGAGCAGTACTTC
NA,TRBV6-1,TRBJ1-6,TRBD1,CASSDLQGDYSPLHF,TGTGCCAGCAGTGACCTTCAGGGGGATTATTCACCCCTCCACTTT
NA,TRBV28,TRBJ2-7,TRBD2,CASSLWGGVYEQYF,TGTGCCAGCAGTTTATGGGGGGGGGTCTACGAGCAGTACTTC
NA,TRBV7-2,TRBJ1-4,TRBD1,CASSAQGAGGEKLFF,TGTGCCAGCAGCGCACAGGGGGCTGGAGGTGAAAAACTGTTTTTT